These 2 T cell receptor beta chains were sequenced from one sample in a study of cytotoxic CD8 clonotypes in ibrutinib-treated CLL. Assay: immunoSEQ multiplex PCR; the TCRdb copy retains only in-frame clones and omits some. The sample holds nearly 300,000 clones, 76% seen once. Sequenced here: PBMCs, sampled at disease progression, from a patient treated with ibrutinib. The receptors come from a human donor with chronic lymphocytic leukemia.

The table lists this clone with a count of one. The J gene is TRBJ1-2, the V gene TRBV12-2. TRBV12-2 is a pseudogene segment. This CDR3 is 16 amino acids long. DNA of the CDR3: TGTGCAAGTCGCTTAGGTCGGAGTAGTGCTAACTATGGCTACACCTTC. This translates into CASRLGRSSANYGYTF.

V usage is TRBV28 and J usage is TRBJ2-4, with 7 bases lining up with TRBD1. The CDR3 sequence is 17 residues long. The trim removed 5 bases at V and 1 base at J, leaving 11 bases unmatched. The V gene's germline CDR1 is MDHEN and CDR2 SYDVKM. CDR3 region: CASSPWNRGIAKNIQYF. The DNA of the CDR3 is TGTGCCAGCAGTCCCTGGAACAGGGGAATTGCCAAAAACATTCAGTACTTC.